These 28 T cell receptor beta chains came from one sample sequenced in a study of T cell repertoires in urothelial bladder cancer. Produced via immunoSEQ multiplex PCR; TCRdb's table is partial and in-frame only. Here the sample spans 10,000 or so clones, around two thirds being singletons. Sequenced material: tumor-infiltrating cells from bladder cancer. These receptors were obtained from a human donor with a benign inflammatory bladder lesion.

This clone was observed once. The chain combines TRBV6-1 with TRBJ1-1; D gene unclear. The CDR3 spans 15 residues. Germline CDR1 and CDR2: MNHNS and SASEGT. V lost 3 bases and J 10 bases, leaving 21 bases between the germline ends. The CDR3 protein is CASSDFVYRSGRAFF. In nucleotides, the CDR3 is TGTGCCAGCAGTGATTTCGTATATCGATCGGGGAGAGCTTTCTTT.

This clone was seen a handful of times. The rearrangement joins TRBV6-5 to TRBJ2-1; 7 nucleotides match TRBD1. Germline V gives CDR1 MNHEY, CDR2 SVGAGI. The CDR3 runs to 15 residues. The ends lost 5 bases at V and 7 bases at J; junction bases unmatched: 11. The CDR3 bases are TGTGCCAGCAGTCCAACAGGGGTGGGGAAGAATGAGCAGTTCTTC. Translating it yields CASSPTGVGKNEQFF.

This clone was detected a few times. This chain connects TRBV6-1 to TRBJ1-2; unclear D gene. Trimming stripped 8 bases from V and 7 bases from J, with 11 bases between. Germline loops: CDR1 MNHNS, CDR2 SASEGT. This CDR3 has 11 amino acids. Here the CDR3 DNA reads TGTGCCAGCCGACTCGAGGGTGGCTACACCTTC. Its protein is CASRLEGGYTF.

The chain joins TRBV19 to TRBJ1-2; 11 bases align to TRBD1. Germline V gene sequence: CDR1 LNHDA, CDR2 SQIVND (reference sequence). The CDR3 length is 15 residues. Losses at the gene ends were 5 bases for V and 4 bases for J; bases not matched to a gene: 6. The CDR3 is CASSAPGTGGYGYTF. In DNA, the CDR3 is TGTGCCAGTAGTGCGCCCGGGACAGGGGGCTATGGCTACACCTTC. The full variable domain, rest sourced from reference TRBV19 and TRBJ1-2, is DGGITQSPKYLFRKEGQNVTLSCEQNLNHDAMYWYRQDPGQGLRLIYYSQIVNDFQKGDIAEGYSVSREKKESFPLTVTSAQKNPTAFYLCASSAPGTGGYGYTFGSGTRLTVV.

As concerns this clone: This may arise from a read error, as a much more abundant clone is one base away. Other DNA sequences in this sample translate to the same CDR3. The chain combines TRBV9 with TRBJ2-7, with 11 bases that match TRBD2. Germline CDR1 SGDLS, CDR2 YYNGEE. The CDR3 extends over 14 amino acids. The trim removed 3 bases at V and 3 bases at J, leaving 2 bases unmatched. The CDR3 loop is CASSASGGNYEQYF. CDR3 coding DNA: TGTGCCAGCAGCGCTAGCGGGGGGAACTACGAGCAGTACTTC.

CDR3 in DNA: TGTGCCAGCAGGGTTTTATCCGTCGGTGATACGCAGTATTTT. This codes for CASRVLSVGDTQYF. The rearrangement uses TRBV27 and TRBJ2-3, with D unclear. V was cut by 6 bases and J by 6 bases, with 16 bases left in between. Germline CDR1 is MNHEY and CDR2 is SMNVEV (reference sequence). The length of the CDR3 is 14 residues.

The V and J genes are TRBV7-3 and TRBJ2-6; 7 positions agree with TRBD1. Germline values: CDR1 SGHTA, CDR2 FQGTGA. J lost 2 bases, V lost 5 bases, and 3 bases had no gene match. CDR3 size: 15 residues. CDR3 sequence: CASSPGTAGANVLTF. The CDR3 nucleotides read TGTGCCAGCAGCCCCGGGACAGCTGGGGCCAACGTCCTGACTTTC.

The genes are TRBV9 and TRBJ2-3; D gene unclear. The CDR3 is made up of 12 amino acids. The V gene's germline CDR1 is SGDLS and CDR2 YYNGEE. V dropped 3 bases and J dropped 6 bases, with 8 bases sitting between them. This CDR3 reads CASSEGGDTQYF. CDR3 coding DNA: TGTGCCAGCAGCGAAGGTGGGGATACGCAGTATTTT.

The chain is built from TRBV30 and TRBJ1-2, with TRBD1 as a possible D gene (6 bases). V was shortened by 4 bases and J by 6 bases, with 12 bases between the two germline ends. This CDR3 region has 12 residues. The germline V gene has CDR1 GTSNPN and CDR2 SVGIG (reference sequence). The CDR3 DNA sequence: TGTGCCTGGAATACAGGGTACAATGGCTACACCTTC. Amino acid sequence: CAWNTGYNGYTF.

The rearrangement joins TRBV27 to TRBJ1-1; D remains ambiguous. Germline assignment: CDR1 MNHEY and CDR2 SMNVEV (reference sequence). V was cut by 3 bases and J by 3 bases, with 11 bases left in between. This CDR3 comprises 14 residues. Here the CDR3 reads CASSFSFRDTEAFF. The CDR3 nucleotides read TGTGCCAGCAGTTTTTCATTCCGGGACACTGAAGCTTTCTTT.

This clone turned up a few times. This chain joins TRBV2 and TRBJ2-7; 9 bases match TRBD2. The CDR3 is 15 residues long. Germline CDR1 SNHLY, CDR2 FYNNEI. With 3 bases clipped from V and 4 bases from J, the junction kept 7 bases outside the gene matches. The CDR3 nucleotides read TGTGCCAGCAGTGATTGGCGGGGGGGTAGTTACGAGCAGTACTTC. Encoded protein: CASSDWRGGSYEQYF.

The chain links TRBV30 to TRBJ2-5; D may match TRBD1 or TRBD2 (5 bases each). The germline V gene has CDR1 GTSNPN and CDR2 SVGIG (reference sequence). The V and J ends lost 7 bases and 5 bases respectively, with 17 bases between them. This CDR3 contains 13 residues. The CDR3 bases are TGTGCCTTCCGGGACCCCGGGATGGAGACCCAGTACTTC. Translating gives CAFRDPGMETQYF.

CDR3: CASSSGGGLSLGYGYTF. CDR3 nucleotides: TGTGCCAGCAGCTCAGGAGGGGGCTTGAGTCTGGGCTATGGCTACACCTTC. This chain links TRBV5-4 with TRBJ1-2, with 7 bases that match TRBD1. Germline assignment: CDR1 SGHNT and CDR2 YYREEE (reference sequence). Trimming removed 3 bases from V and 4 bases from J; junction bases left unmatched: 15. This CDR3 is 17 amino acids long.

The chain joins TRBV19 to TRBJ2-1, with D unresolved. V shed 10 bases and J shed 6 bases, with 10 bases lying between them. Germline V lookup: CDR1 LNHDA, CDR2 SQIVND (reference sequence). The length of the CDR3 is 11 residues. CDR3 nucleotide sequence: TGTGCCATCCGAAGAGGCAATGAGCAGTTCTTC. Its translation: CAIRRGNEQFF.

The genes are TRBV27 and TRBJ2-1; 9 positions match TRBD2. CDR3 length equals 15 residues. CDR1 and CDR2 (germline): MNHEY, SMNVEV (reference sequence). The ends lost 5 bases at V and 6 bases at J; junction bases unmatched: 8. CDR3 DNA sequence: TGTGCCAGCAGTACGCTGGGCGGGGGGGCCAATGAGCAGTTCTTC. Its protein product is CASSTLGGGANEQFF.

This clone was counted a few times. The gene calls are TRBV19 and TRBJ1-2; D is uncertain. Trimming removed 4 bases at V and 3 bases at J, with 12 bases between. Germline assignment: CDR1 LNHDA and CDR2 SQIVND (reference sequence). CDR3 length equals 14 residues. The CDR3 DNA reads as TGTGCCAGTAGTAGGAACAAAAGGGACTATGGCTACACCTTC. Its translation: CASSRNKRDYGYTF. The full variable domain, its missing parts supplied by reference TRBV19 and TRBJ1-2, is DGGITQSPKYLFRKEGQNVTLSCEQNLNHDAMYWYRQDPGQGLRLIYYSQIVNDFQKGDIAEGYSVSREKKESFPLTVTSAQKNPTAFYLCASSRNKRDYGYTFGSGTRLTVV.

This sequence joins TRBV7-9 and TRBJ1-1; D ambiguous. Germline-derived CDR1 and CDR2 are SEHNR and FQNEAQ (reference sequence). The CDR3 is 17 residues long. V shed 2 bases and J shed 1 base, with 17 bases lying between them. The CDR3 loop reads CASSLLVPPTWNTEAFF. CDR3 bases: TGTGCCAGCAGCTTATTAGTTCCCCCTACATGGAACACTGAAGCTTTCTTT.

The CDR3 nucleotides read TGTGCCAGCTCACCACCGGGCGGGACAGCATTTCTCTATGGCTACACCTTC. It yields the protein CASSPPGGTAFLYGYTF. V gene TRBV18 combines with J gene TRBJ1-2; TRBD1 agrees at 7 bases. CDR3 length: 17 amino acids. V was pared by 0 bases and J by 4 bases, with 11 bases of the junction left unmatched. Per germline, CDR1 KGHSH and CDR2 LQKENI.

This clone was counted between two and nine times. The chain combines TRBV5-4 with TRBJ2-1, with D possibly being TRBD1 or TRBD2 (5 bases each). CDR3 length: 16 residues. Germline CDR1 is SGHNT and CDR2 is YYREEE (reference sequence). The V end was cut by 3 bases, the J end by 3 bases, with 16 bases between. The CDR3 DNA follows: TGTGCCAGCAGCTCCATTGGGGGAAAAGACTACAATGAGCAGTTCTTC. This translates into CASSSIGGKDYNEQFF.

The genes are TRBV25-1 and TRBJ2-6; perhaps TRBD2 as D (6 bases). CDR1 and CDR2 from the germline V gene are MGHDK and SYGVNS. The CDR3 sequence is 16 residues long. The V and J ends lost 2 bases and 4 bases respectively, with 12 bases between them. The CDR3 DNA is TGTGCCAGCAGTGAAAGCGGGTCCCCGGGGGCCAACGTCCTGACTTTC. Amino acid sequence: CASSESGSPGANVLTF.

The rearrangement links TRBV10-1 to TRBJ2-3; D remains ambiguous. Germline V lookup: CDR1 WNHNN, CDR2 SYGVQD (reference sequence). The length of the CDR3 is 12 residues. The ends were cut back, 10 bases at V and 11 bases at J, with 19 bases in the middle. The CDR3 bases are TGCGCCACTCTCAAGTCCGGAATAGGGCAGTATTTT. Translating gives CATLKSGIGQYF.

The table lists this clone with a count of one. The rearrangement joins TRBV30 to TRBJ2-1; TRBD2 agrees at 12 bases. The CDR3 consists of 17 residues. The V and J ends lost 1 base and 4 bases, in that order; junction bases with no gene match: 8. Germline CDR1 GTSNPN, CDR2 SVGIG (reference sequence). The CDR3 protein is CAWSARGLAGPYNEQFF. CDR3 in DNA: TGTGCCTGGAGTGCCCGAGGACTAGCGGGACCTTACAATGAGCAGTTCTTC.

The CDR3 DNA reads as TGTGCCAGCAGCCCTAAGGTGGTGGAAAAGCGGGGGGGCACAGATACGCAGTATTTT. This encodes CASSPKVVEKRGGTDTQYF. The gene calls are TRBV7-8 and TRBJ2-3; TRBD2 matches at 9 bases. CDR3 length: 19 residues. V lost 5 bases to trimming and J lost 1 base; unmatched junction nucleotides: 16. The germline CDR1 and CDR2 sequences are SGHVS and FQNEAQ.

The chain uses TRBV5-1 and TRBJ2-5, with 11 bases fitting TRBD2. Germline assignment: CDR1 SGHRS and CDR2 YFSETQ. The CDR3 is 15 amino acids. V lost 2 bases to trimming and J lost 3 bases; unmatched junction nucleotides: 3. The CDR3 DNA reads TGCGCCAGCAGCTTACTAGCGGGGGTGGAAGAGACCCAGTACTTC. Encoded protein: CASSLLAGVEETQYF.

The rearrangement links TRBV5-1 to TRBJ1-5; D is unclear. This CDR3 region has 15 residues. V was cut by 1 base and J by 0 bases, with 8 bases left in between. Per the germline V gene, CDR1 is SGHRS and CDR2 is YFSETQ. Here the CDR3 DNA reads TGCGCCAGCAGCTTGTATGGTGATAGCAATCAGCCCCAGCATTTT. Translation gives CASSLYGDSNQPQHF.

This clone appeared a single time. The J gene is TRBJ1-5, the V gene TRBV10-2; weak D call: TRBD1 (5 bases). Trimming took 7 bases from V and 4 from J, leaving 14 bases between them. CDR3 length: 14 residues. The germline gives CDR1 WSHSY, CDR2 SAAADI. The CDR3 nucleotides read TGCGCCAGCAATGCAGGGCCAGAGAATCAGCCCCAGCATTTT. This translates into CASNAGPENQPQHF.

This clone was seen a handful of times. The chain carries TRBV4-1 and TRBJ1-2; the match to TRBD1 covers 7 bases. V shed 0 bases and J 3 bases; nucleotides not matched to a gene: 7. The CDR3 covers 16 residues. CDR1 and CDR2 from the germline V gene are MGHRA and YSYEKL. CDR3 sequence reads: CASSQEGGQRYYGYTF. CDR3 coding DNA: TGCGCCAGCAGCCAAGAGGGGGGACAGCGATACTATGGCTACACCTTC.

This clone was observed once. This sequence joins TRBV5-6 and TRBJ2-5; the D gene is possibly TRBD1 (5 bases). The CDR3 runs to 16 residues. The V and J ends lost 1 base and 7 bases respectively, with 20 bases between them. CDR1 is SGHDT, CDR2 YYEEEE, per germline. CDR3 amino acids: CASSLWFNQGGGTQYF. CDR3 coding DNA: TGTGCCAGCAGCTTGTGGTTTAACCAGGGTGGTGGGACCCAGTACTTC.